Presented here are 10 T cell receptor beta chains from one specimen sequenced in a study of T cell changes during pregnancy in multiple sclerosis. Assay: immunoSEQ multiplex PCR; the TCRdb copy retains only in-frame clones and omits some. Here the sample spans tens of thousands of clones, less than 95% being singletons. The sequencing used peripheral blood, collected before pregnancy. These receptors originate from a female donor with multiple sclerosis, enrolled in a pregnancy study.

The genes are TRBV5-1 and TRBJ1-1; D perhaps matches TRBD1 (5 bases). Trimming stripped 4 bases from V and 1 base from J, with 8 bases between. Per germline, CDR1 SGHRS and CDR2 YFSETQ. The CDR3 has 13 residues. CDR3 nucleotide sequence: TGCGCCAGCAGCGGGGCGGCGAACACTGAAGCTTTCTTT. The encoded protein is CASSGAANTEAFF.

The V gene is TRBV6-6, the J gene TRBJ2-7; 7 nucleotides match TRBD2. This CDR3 spans 13 amino acids. Germline CDR1 MNHNY, CDR2 SVGAGI (reference sequence). The V segment lost 4 bases and the J segment 2 bases; nucleotides outside the gene matches: 2. The DNA of the CDR3 is TGTGCCAGCAGTTCACTAGCGCCCTACGAGCAGTACTTC. Its translation: CASSSLAPYEQYF.

The genes are TRBV10-3 and TRBJ2-2; weak D call: TRBD2 (6 bases). V dropped 8 bases and J dropped 6 bases, with 10 bases sitting between them. Germline CDR1 reads ENHRY; CDR2 reads SYGVKD. The CDR3 loop spans 12 amino acids. CDR3: CAISEGSGELFF. The CDR3 nucleotides read TGTGCCATCTCGGAGGGGTCCGGGGAGCTGTTTTTT.

V is TRBV5-1 and J is TRBJ2-3, with a possible D match to TRBD2 (5 bases). CDR1 and CDR2 (germline): SGHRS, YFSETQ. Trimming took off 0 bases at V and 0 bases at J, with 8 bases between the two ends. This CDR3 contains 15 residues. CDR3 bases: TGCGCCAGCAGCTTGGCCGGGGAAAGCACAGATACGCAGTATTTT. It specifies CASSLAGESTDTQYF.

The chain combines TRBV19 with TRBJ2-2; no reliable D call. Germline V lookup: CDR1 LNHDA, CDR2 SQIVND (reference sequence). The CDR3 spans 14 residues. Trimming took 3 bases from V and 1 from J, leaving 6 bases between them. CDR3 bases: TGTGCCAGTAGTATTGGCCTGAACACCGGGGAGCTGTTTTTT. This translates into CASSIGLNTGELFF.

The chain joins TRBV29-1 to TRBJ2-7, with a tentative D call TRBD1 (6 bases). The V gene lost 1 base and the J gene lost 4 bases, with 11 bases spanning the gap. The CDR3 totals 13 residues. CDR1 and CDR2 from the germline V gene are SQVTM and ANQGSEA. In nucleotides, the CDR3 is TGCAGCGTTGAAGGGGCAGGGGTTTACGAGCAGTACTTC. Its translation is CSVEGAGVYEQYF.

CDR3 nucleotides: TGTGCCAGTAGGTCCAGGGGTCGGCCCTACAATGAGCAGTTCTTC. This codes for CASRSRGRPYNEQFF. This chain links TRBV19 with TRBJ2-1; the D gene is possibly TRBD1 (6 bases). V was shortened by 6 bases and J by 2 bases, with 14 bases between the two germline ends. This CDR3 is built from 15 residues. CDR1 is LNHDA, CDR2 SQIVND, per germline (reference sequence).

This clone was detected once. The V call is TRBV11-2, the J call TRBJ2-3, with TRBD1 as a possible D gene (5 bases). The germline CDR1 and CDR2 sequences are SGHAT and FQNNGV. The CDR3 is 15 amino acids. The V end was cut by 5 bases, the J end by 0 bases, with 12 bases between. The CDR3 sequence is CASSVSGASTDTQYF. In DNA, the CDR3 is TGTGCCAGCAGCGTAAGTGGGGCTAGCACAGATACGCAGTATTTT.

V usage is TRBV6-6 and J usage is TRBJ2-2; maybe TRBD2 (6 bases). This CDR3 has 15 amino acids. The ends were cut back, 6 bases at V and 4 bases at J, with 15 bases in the middle. Germline V gene data show CDR1 as MNHNY and CDR2 as SVGAGI (reference sequence). CDR3 amino acids: CASREPSGRTGELFF. CDR3 in DNA: TGTGCCAGCAGAGAACCCAGCGGGCGCACCGGGGAGCTGTTTTTT.

V and J are TRBV5-1 and TRBJ1-2, with D possibly matching TRBD1 (6 bases). Trimming pared 4 bases from V and 0 bases from J, leaving 10 bases between. Germline assignment: CDR1 SGHRS and CDR2 YFSETQ. The CDR3 length is 14 residues. The CDR3 DNA is TGCGCCAGCAGCCCCGGACAGCCTAACTATGGCTACACCTTC. As protein: CASSPGQPNYGYTF.